The clone carrying this T cell receptor (beta chain) was recorded many times. The antigen remains unidentified. Preparing the TCRbeta library involved the use of unique molecular identifiers. MiXCR, run by TCRdb on the PCR reads, gives a single entry per CDR3 protein. Among hundreds of thousands of distinct CDR3 sequences listed, under 9.5% were seen once. The CDR3 loop spans 14 amino acids. The V gene lost 2 bases and the J gene lost 2 bases, with 9 bases spanning the gap. The germline gives CDR1 SGHDN, CDR2 FVKESK. The sample belongs to a study of T-cell reconstitution after alpha-beta-depleted transplantation in children. Study-level findings and limits: At day 60, the high TCRbeta diversity found in some patients originated from recipient T cells and thymic progenitors that had survived. Hyperexpanded clones declined; after one year, newly produced T cells mostly supplied diversity. Alpha-beta T cells about two months after transplant reportedly derived from several hundred expanded graft clones.

This sequence was found in a male patient between 5 and 17 years old who had a stem cell transplant for acute lymphoblastic leukemia, so the T cells may come from the graft donor. The genes are TRBV14 and TRBJ2-5, with a weak D call TRBD1 (5 bases). The sequencing here drew on PBMCs, mostly from graft donor cells, taken 180 days after TCRalphabeta/CD19-depleted stem cell transplant. The CDR3 DNA follows: TGTGCCAGCAGCCAACGACAGTGGCAAGAGACCCAGTACTTC. It is translated as CASSQRQWQETQYF. Variable domain in full (rest from reference TRBV14 and TRBJ2-5): EAGVTQFPSHSVIEKGQTVTLRCDPISGHDNLYWYRRVMGKEIKFLLHFVKESKQDESGMPNNRFLAERTGGTYSTLKVQPAELEDSGVYFCASSQRQWQETQYFGPGTRLLVL.